The source of this T cell receptor beta chain is a study of blood T cell repertoires in COVID-19 (dated by TCRdb to 2020 to 2022). In the study overall: Samples from collaborators originated in the United States, Italy and Spain and spanned both the acute and convalescent phases of COVID-19. The prospective study material was composed of cDNA or gDNA derived from T cells, B-cell-depleted T cells, or PBMCs. Deeply sampled blood TCRbeta repertoires from subjects exposed to, actively infected with, or recovered from COVID-19 were included in the dataset. The repertoires were released in a freely available public database meant as a resource for research on the immune response to SARS-CoV-2. The samples were drawn from two sources: the first 160 participants of the ongoing ImmuneRACE study, and over 950 subjects contributed by 6 global collaborators. Sample metadata almost always included a de-identified subject ID, COVID-19 status, age in years and sex. Where available, HLA class I and class II types were taken from metadata supplied by the sample provider and were not determined by assay-based typing.

Taken from cysteine to phenylalanine, the CDR3 has 16 residues. Of the read, only the CDR3 DNA is kept; its 48 bases are in frame from base 1. As concerns this clone: No antigen is known for it. Base qualities were left out, and no much larger clone turns up one base away.

TCRbeta CDR3 regions were amplified from genomic DNA by means of the immunoSEQ Assay, a bias-controlled multiplex PCR. From the authors' description of their analysis: The number of nucleated cells in each sample was estimated from the amplification of reference gene primers within the assay. To quantify the absolute abundance of each unique TCRbeta CDR3 rearrangement, sequence reads were collapsed and filtered. Productive Simpson clonality was computed per sample as the square root of Simpson's diversity index over productive rearrangements. TCRdb retrieved this table from immuneACCESS and kept in-frame rearrangements only. Not all clones are present; in checked studies, unresolved V genes account for under half, and no reason is known for the remainder. That table gives V, J and clone size, and the DNA gave D and trimming. The sample includes 200,000 to 250,000 clones, with around 86% observed a single time. 3% to 4.5% of the sample goes to the ten largest clones.

Findings and caveats that apply to the study as a whole: How much clinical and demographic metadata was included differed by source and by participant, and the metadata was provided uncurated.

Participants in the prospective study were aged about 18 to 95 years, lived in some 24 United States geographic areas, and enrolled through a virtual design. To assign participants to cohorts, the prospective study relied on clinical history that participants themselves reported in a screening survey and a study questionnaire. Mobile phlebotomists in the prospective study collected whole blood, serum and a nasopharyngeal or oropharyngeal swab from every participant. Over an approximately 2-month period, participants in the prospective study had the option of providing additional blood draws and questionnaires. Before DNA extraction, blood samples from the prospective study were shipped at room temperature or frozen.

The TCR was taken from a woman in her thirties or forties with acute COVID-19. The receptor chain draws on TRBV21-1 and TRBJ1-2; the table calls TRBD1, which could not be checked here. TRBV21-1 is reported as a pseudogene. Sample: PBMCs or T cells enriched from blood (not recorded which). The CDR3 is CASSAGQGAYLDGYTF. The base sequence is TGTGCCAGCAGCGCGGGACAGGGGGCATATCTGGATGGCTACACCTTC.